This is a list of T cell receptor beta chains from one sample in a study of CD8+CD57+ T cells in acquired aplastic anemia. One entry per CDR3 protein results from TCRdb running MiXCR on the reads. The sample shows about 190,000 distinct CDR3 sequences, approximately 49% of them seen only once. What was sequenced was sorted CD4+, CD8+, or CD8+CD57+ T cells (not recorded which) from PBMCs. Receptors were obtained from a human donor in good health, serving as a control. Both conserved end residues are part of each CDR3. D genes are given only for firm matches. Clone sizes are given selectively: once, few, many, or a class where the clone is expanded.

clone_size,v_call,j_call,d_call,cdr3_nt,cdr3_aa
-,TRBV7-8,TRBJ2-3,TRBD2,TGTGCCAGCAGCTCAACGGCCCTAGCGGGCACAGATACGCAGTATTTT,CASSSTALAGTDTQYF
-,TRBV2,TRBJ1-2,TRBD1,TGTGCCAGCACCCTACAGGGGGAGGCTGGCTACACCTTC,CASTLQGEAGYTF
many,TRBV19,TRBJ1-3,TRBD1,TGTGCCAGTAGCAGAATATTATCGACAGGGGCCGGAAACACCATATATTTT,CASSRILSTGAGNTIYF
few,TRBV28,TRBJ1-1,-,TGTGCCAGCAGTTTAGTCAGGGGCCGACTTGCGTTGACGAACACTGAAGCTTTCTTT,CASSLVRGRLALTNTEAFF
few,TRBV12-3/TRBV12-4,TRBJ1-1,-,TGTGCCAGCAGGTCCACGGGACAGAACACTGAAGCTTTCTTT,CASRSTGQNTEAFF
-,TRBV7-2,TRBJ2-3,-,TGTGCCAGCAGCTCCAGGGGGGGCTGGGATACGCAGTATTTT,CASSSRGGWDTQYF
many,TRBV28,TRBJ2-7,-,TGTGCCAGCAGTTTTCCAGGGGGGGGGGAGCAGTACTTC,CASSFPGGGEQYF
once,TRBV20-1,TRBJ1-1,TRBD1,TGCAGTGCTCGGACAGGGGACACTGAAGCTTTCTTT,CSARTGDTEAFF
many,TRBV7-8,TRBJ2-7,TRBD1,TGTGCCAGCAGCCCCCACCTCCGACAGGGGATGTGGAACGAGCAGTACTTC,CASSPHLRQGMWNEQYF
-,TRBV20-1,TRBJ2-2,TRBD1,TGCAGTGCCGATGGACAGGGATCGTTTGCCGGGGAGCTGTTTTTT,CSADGQGSFAGELFF
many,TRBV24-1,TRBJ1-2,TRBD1,TGTGCCACCAGTGATTCCGACAGGGTTGCGGGCTACACCTTC,CATSDSDRVAGYTF
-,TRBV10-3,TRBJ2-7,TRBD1,TGTGCCATCGGACAGGGCTACGAGCAGTACTTC,CAIGQGYEQYF
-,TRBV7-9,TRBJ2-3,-,TGTGCCAGCAGCGAGTCGGGTGGGACAGATACGCAGTATTTT,CASSESGGTDTQYF
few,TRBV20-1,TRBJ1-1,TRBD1,TGCAGTGGCGGGGACAGGGCCGCGAACACTGAAGCTTTCTTT,CSGGDRAANTEAFF
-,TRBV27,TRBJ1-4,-,TGTGCCAGCAGTCCACGGACGTCCAGTATTAATGAAAAACTGTTTTTT,CASSPRTSSINEKLFF
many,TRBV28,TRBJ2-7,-,TGTGCCAGTGACGACGCAGGCAGGGAGCAGTACTTC,CASDDAGREQYF
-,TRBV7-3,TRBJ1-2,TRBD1,TGTGCCAGCAGCGAGGACAGGGATCATGGCTACACCTTC,CASSEDRDHGYTF
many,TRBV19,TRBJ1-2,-,TGTGCCAGTAGTTTCGGGGGCGCGCAATCGGGCTACACCTTC,CASSFGGAQSGYTF
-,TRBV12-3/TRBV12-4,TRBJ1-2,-,TGTGCCAGCAGTTTAAGCCGACAGCTTAACTATGGCTACACCTTC,CASSLSRQLNYGYTF
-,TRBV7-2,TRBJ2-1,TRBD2,TGTGCCAGCAGCTTAGGTTTGACTAGCGGGGACAATGAGCAGTTCTTC,CASSLGLTSGDNEQFF
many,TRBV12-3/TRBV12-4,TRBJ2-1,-,TGTGCCAGCAGTTTAGGGACGGGCTCCTACAATGAGCAGTTCTTC,CASSLGTGSYNEQFF
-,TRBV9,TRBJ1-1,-,TGTGCCAGCAGCGCTAGATGGGGAACTGAAGCTTTCTTT,CASSARWGTEAFF
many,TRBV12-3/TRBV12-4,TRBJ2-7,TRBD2,TGTGCCAGCAGTTTTAGTCAGGGAGGGTACGAGCAGTACTTC,CASSFSQGGYEQYF
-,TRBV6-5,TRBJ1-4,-,TGTGCCAGCAGTCTCAACCCAAAAGTTGCCTTCAATGAAAAACTGTTTTTT,CASSLNPKVAFNEKLFF
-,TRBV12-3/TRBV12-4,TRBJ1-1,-,TGTGCCAGCAGTTTGAGCATATGGTCAGCTTTCTTT,CASSLSIWSAFF
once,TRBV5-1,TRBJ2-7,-,TGCGCCAGCAGCTTGGACCTTCAGGCCTACGAGCAGTACTTC,CASSLDLQAYEQYF
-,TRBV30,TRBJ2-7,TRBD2,TGTGCCTGGAGGATTCCGGGGCGGGGGGGCCGCGAGCAGTACTTC,CAWRIPGRGGREQYF
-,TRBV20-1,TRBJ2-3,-,TGCAGTGCTAGAGATTTAGGGTTTTCGCAGTATTTT,CSARDLGFSQYF
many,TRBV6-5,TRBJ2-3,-,TGTGCCAGCAGTTCTCAGGGCCGCACAGATACGCAGTATTTT,CASSSQGRTDTQYF
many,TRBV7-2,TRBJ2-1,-,TGTGCCAGCAGCTTAGTAGGAGATGAGCAGTTCTTC,CASSLVGDEQFF
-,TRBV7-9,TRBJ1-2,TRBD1,TGTGCCAGCAGCTCACTAGGACAGGTTGATGGCTACACCTTC,CASSSLGQVDGYTF
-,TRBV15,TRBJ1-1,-,TGTGCCACCAGCAGAGTCGCCACTGAAGCTTTCTTT,CATSRVATEAFF
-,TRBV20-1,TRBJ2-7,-,TGCAGTGCTAGTCACGGGGGCACGTACGAGCAGTACTTC,CSASHGGTYEQYF
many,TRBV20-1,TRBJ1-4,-,TGCAGTGCTACCGAAGTAGGAAAACTGTTTTTT,CSATEVGKLFF
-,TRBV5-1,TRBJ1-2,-,TGCGCCAGCAGCTTGGGGGGGCGGCCTTATGGCTACACCTTC,CASSLGGRPYGYTF
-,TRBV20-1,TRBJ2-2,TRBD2,TGCAGTGCTAGTACGGGGGGGCGGAACACCGGGGAGCTGTTTTTT,CSASTGGRNTGELFF
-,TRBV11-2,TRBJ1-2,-,TGTGCCAGCAGCCCCAGGGGAGGCTACACCTTC,CASSPRGGYTF
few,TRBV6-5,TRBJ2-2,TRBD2,TGTGCCAGCACCCTACTAGCGGGGGGGTCGAACACCGGGGAGCTGTTTTTT,CASTLLAGGSNTGELFF
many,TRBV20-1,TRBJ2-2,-,TGCAGTGCTAGTAGTCGGGGGAACACCGGGGAGCTGTTTTTT,CSASSRGNTGELFF
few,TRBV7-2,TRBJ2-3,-,TGTGCCAGCAGCCCAGGGGAGGGCACAGATACGCAGTATTTT,CASSPGEGTDTQYF
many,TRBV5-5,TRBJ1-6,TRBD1,TGTGCCAGCAGCTTCGGACAGGGGGTTAATTCACCCCTCCACTTT,CASSFGQGVNSPLHF
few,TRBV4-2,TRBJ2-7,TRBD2,TGTGCCAGCAGCCCAGGACTAGCCCCCACCCACGAGCAGTACTTC,CASSPGLAPTHEQYF
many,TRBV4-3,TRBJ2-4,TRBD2,TGCGCCAGCAGCCAAGGGACTAGCGGGGCCGGCATTCAGTACTTC,CASSQGTSGAGIQYF
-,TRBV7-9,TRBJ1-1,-,TGTGCCAGCAGCACACAGCAGAACACTGAAGCTTTCTTT,CASSTQQNTEAFF
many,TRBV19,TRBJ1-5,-,TGTGCCAGTAGTATTCAGGCAGATCCCAATCAGCCCCAGCATTTT,CASSIQADPNQPQHF
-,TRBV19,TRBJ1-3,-,TGTGCCAGTAGTGCCCGACAGGATACTGGAAACACCATATATTTT,CASSARQDTGNTIYF
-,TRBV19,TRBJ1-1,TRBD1,TGTGCCAGTAGTATGGGACAGGCTTATACTGAAGCTTTCTTT,CASSMGQAYTEAFF
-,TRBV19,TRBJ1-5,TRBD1,TGTGCCAGCCGAGTAAATGGGGCAGGGGGCTATCAGCCCCAGCATTTT,CASRVNGAGGYQPQHF
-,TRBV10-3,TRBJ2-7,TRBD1,TGTGCCAGCAACTTTACGCCGGGACAGGGGACCGGGTACGAGCAGTACTTC,CASNFTPGQGTGYEQYF
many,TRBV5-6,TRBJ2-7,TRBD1,TGTGCCAGCAGCACACAGGGGACGGCCTACGAGCAGTACTTC,CASSTQGTAYEQYF
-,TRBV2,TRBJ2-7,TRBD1,TGTGCCAGCAGACCGGGACAGGGGGTTTACGAGCAGTACTTC,CASRPGQGVYEQYF
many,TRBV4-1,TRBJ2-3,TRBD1,TGCGCCAGCAGCCCACAGGGGGTGATCACAGATACGCAGTATTTT,CASSPQGVITDTQYF
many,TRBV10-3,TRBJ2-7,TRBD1,TGTGCCATCAGCCCCGGGACAGGGTCCTACGAGCAGTACTTC,CAISPGTGSYEQYF
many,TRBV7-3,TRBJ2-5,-,TGTGCCAGCAGCTTGACAGTGCAAGAGACCCAGTACTTC,CASSLTVQETQYF
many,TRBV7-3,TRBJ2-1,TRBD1,TGTGCCAGCAGCTTCCTACAGGGGTATGAGCAGTTCTTC,CASSFLQGYEQFF